This T cell receptor (beta chain) derives from a study of T cells in Graves' hyperthyroidism and ophthalmopathy. Looking at the study overall: Blood from the periphery was taken at initial diagnosis, before any treatment.

Absence of ophthalmopathy progression within 18 months defined stable Graves' hyperthyroidism. Those with hyperthyroidism were 18 to 65 years old, newly diagnosed, and ill for under 2 months. The PBMCs were sourced from fresh peripheral blood (about 10 ml). TCR beta CDR3 regions were amplified from RNA. Primed by the HTBI set, a first-round RT-PCR was run on the TCR CDR3. One entry per CDR3 protein results from TCRdb running MiXCR on the multiplex PCR reads. The repertoire includes over 150,000 distinct CDR3 sequences, around 17% of them detected once, and about 50% sits in the top ten. From germline, CDR1 is MNHNS and CDR2 SASEGT. There are 17 residues in the CDR3. J lost 0 bases, V lost 8 bases, and 12 bases had no gene match.

The sequenced material came from blood. V and J are TRBV6-1 and TRBJ2-3, with 9 bases that match TRBD2. This TCR was recovered from a woman aged 50 to 60 with Graves' hyperthyroidism. CDR3 DNA sequence: TGTGCCAGCGGTGTGGGAGCGGGAGGCCCTAGCACAGATACGCAGTATTTT. This codes for CASGVGAGGPSTDTQYF.